The T cell receptor beta chain described here comes from a study of cytomegalovirus exposure and HLA in healthy donors. PCR used 60 Vbeta primers and 13 Jbeta primers. Only in-frame clones appear in the TCRdb table, and some are missing; sequencing was by immunoSEQ multiplex PCR. Of 150,000 to 200,000 clones in the sample, more than 65% were seen once. This CDR3 is 14 amino acids long. Trimming left V 6 bases short and J 4 bases short, with 14 bases between. The V gene's germline CDR1 is MNHEY and CDR2 SVGAGI. The sequence was collected from a man aged 18 to 29 in good health and CMV-seropositive. This sequence joins TRBV6-5 and TRBJ2-3; weak D call: TRBD1 (5 bases). The sequenced sample consisted of PBMCs. The DNA of the CDR3 is TGTGCCAGCAGACTCAGGGTTGGGGCAGATACGCAGTATTTT. Protein: CASRLRVGADTQYF.